The present entry profiles one TCR beta chain with its context. This clonotype appeared many times. Its recognized antigen is unknown. Base quality data are lacking; no much larger clone is found one base away. Whole blood was used without cell fractionation, so the repertoire reflected all unsorted peripheral T cells. For RNA extraction, roughly 2.7 ml of peripheral blood was drawn into Tempus tubes. The first sixteen eligible patients were processed from the enrolled HIV-infected adults, who had not yet received antiretroviral therapy and were about to begin treatment. Enrollment excluded patients who had febrile or AIDS-related illness, tumors, hepatitis B or C coinfection, immunomodulatory therapy, recent vaccination or treatment interruptions. The TURBO-DNase kit was used to remove leftover genomic DNA, and GLOBINclear was used to deplete globin mRNA. The study collected pretreatment blood from HIV-infected patients just before antiretroviral therapy was started.

The CDR3 sequence holds 16 residues, the cysteine and phenylalanine included. The sequence is cut down to CDR3 DNA, 48 bases in frame from base 1. V loses 3 bases, J loses 0 bases, and the germline ends lie 12 bases apart. CDR1 and CDR2, per the germline V gene, are SNHLY and FYNNEI. This sample is part of a study of HIV-infected patients and healthy controls (dated by TCRdb to between 2014 and 2016). At the level of the whole study: CD4 counts rose modestly but significantly in most of the 16 patients after three months of therapy, yet stayed below normal ranges. CD8 counts showed no consistent shift during early therapy, whereas the CD4:CD8 ratio rose slightly. Viral load became undetectable in about 75% of the 16 patients by the second bleed and in all patients after a further year of therapy. Patients exhibited no overall T-cell lymphocytopenia, and total CDR3 counts per chain were not significantly different from those of controls. The question the study tested was whether immune perturbation and reconstitution could be captured by deep TCR repertoire sequencing of small blood samples from HIV patients. The research as a whole found: Alpha-beta chain pairing was not determined in the samples. Sequencing depth was restricted by the use of whole blood, which also prevented the dynamics of distinct T-cell subpopulations from being separated. HIV-infected repertoires had significantly higher mean Gini indices than controls, possibly reflecting oligoclonality. Healthy controls shared more CDR3s between individuals than HIV+ patients, by Jaccard index and by count of highly shared sequences. During therapy, a significant decrease in frequency was seen for HIV-associated CDR3s, whereas no significant change was found for CMV-associated CDR3s, although most of them became more frequent. Alpha-chain CDR3s from MAIT cells appeared at high frequency in healthy controls but were severely depleted in HIV+ repertoires. Slight age and sex profile differences between the study cohorts did not explain the observed diversity differences. Differing numbers of distinct sequences in patients and controls hindered comparison, and size-matching assigned excessive weight to rare events in the HIV-infected data. Size-matched repertoire data did not replicate the apparent post-therapy recovery of the Gini index in HIV-infected patients. Healthy control repertoires showed roughly threefold more distinct CDR3s and higher Shannon diversity than untreated HIV+ repertoires. Mean usage differed significantly between HIV-infected patients and controls for eight alpha and eight beta V genes. Only sixteen HIV-infected individuals were processed, which the authors considered a major limit on how widely the findings apply. HLA typing of donors was not performed in the study.

Reverse transcription of 400 to 650 ng RNA was performed with SuperScript III using primers directed against the alpha and beta constant regions. Separate alpha and beta chain libraries were generated by chain-specific third strand synthesis with multiplexing indices. The protocol used a single primer pair to amplify all rearrangements within a chain, which avoided primer bias, and attached molecular barcodes to each cDNA molecule. Purified cDNA was joined by T4 RNA Ligase 1 to a 5' RACE adapter carrying a random hexamer and the SP2 sequencing primer site. Second strand synthesis was primed from the SP2 site with Phusion polymerase, using slow temperature ramps to favor optimal annealing. Each molecule's 12-nucleotide barcode consisted of two random hexamer sequences, both added before amplification and joined together. An amplification PCR of 23 cycles with P5s and P7 primers came after a short first PCR that had added P5 and P7 adapter elements plus a second index. A total of about 27 PCR cycles were applied to the libraries, which were quantified on a Qubit, sized on a Bioanalyzer, and diluted to about 4.4 nM. The normalized libraries were sequenced on an Illumina MiSeq using 2 x 250 paired-end kits. Reverse transcription reactions underwent purification over MinElute columns, with elution into about 9.9 ul Tris-Cl. A 1:1 ratio of AMPure XP beads was used to clean the adapter ligations after they had run for around 25 hours at 16 degrees C. Turning to the authors' computational methods: Demultiplexed FASTQ files were processed with a modified Decombinator by which V, J, insert and barcode information was output. Sequences that shared a barcode but differed from the dominant sequence were treated as errors and discarded, and barcodes were clustered at Levenshtein distance 3 and counted to estimate the original cDNA molecules. Downstream analyses used R packages ineq, vegan, igraph and RCytoscape, with IMGT nomenclature and CDR3 definitions. The authors computed V gene usage over distinct sequences and counted each TCR a single time to avoid skew from clonal expansion. Unique CDR3 amino acid sequences within a donor were connected in similarity networks whenever two sequences differed by a single Levenshtein edit. The authors compiled published HIV-specific CDR3s (approximately 86 alpha, several hundred beta) and CMV-specific CDR3s (approximately 13 alpha, about 250 beta) and searched for them in the repertoires. Random subsampling to size-matched repertoires showed patients' decreased diversity was not caused by their lower sequence numbers. The raw public data were reprocessed by TCRdb itself: fastp quality trimming at Q25, MiXCR clonotype calling, in-frame beta chains only. Records with the same CDR3 protein are collapsed into one entry carrying the most frequent genes and DNA. These V and J calls derive from TCRdb rather than the authors' analysis. This sample has about 6,000 distinct CDR3 sequences in its table, and about 10% of those were observed once. Around 12% of the sample lies in the top ten.

The sequences come from blood, collected before antiretroviral therapy. This clonotype originated in an adult with HIV infection. The sequence links TRBV2 to TRBJ1-3; no confident D gene assignment can be made. The CDR3 region: CASSDWQINSGNTIYF. The nucleotide sequence reads as follows: TGTGCCAGCAGTGATTGGCAGATCAACTCTGGAAACACCATATATTTT.